The next 15 T cell receptor beta chains were all read from a single sample in a study of tumor-infiltrating lymphocytes in primary liver carcinoma. Unsorted bulk tissue (roughly 20-31 mg) underwent RNA and DNA co-extraction. Synthesis of TCR beta cDNA was carried out from about 0.55 ug total RNA with a constant-region primer. Nested multiplex PCR, run for three rounds with slightly modified ARM-PCR, yielded TCR beta libraries. The first two PCR rounds used TRBV1-TRBV30 forward primers with a C-beta reverse primer, roughly 10 cycles each. TCRdb passed the multiplex PCR reads through MiXCR, listing each CDR3 protein once. Of approximately 110,000 distinct CDR3 sequences listed, 50% to 70% are singletons. The sample taken for sequencing was liver tumor tissue from sampling region 1. Subset described: tumor region T1, superior pole. The receptors come from an older woman with primary liver carcinoma and hepatitis B virus infection.

Worth noting for this clonotype: Since no conserved phenylalanine or tryptophan closes the CDR3, a read error is the likely cause. It is unclear where the CDR3 begins or ends on the DNA, so no DNA is shown, and the CDR3 is as TCRdb lists it. V is TRBV10-2 and J is TRBJ1-1; the table calls TRBD1, which could not be checked here. The CDR3 extends over 13 residues, inclusive of both ends. The germline gives CDR1 WSHSY, CDR2 SAAADI. CDR3 sequence reads: CASTPSGNTETFL.

This chain links TRBV11-3 with TRBJ2-1; D gene uncertain. With 6 bases removed from V and 7 bases from J, the gap between germline ends came to 10 bases. Germline V gene data show CDR1 as SGHNT and CDR2 as YENEEA. The CDR3 spans 12 residues. DNA of the CDR3: TGTGCCAGCAGATCGAGGATGAATGAGCAGTTCTTC. It is translated as CASRSRMNEQFF.

The genes are TRBV6-1 and TRBJ1-6; the match to TRBD1 covers 7 bases. The CDR3 is made up of 15 amino acids. From germline, CDR1 is MNHNS and CDR2 SASEGT. The ends lost 9 bases at V and 1 base at J; junction bases unmatched: 6. Written as DNA, the CDR3 is TGTGCCAGGAGGAAGGACAGGTCCTATAATTCACCCCTCCACTTT. Protein: CARRKDRSYNSPLHF.

V usage is TRBV11-2 and J usage is TRBJ2-7, with 7 bases aligning to TRBD2. The CDR3 totals 13 residues. CDR1 is SGHAT, CDR2 FQNNGV, per germline. The V and J ends lost 3 bases and 9 bases, in that order; junction bases with no gene match: 8. CDR3 sequence (DNA): TGTGCCAGCAGCTTGGCCTCTAGGGAGGGGCAGTACTTC. It yields the protein CASSLASREGQYF.

About this clonotype: A read error may account for a junction end that differs from germline. The chain employs TRBV11-1 and TRBJ2-1; no definite D call. The CDR3 has 15 amino acids. The germline V gene encodes CDR1 SGHAT and CDR2 FQDESV (reference sequence). Here the CDR3 DNA reads TGTGCCAGCAGCTTAGGGGTAGGCACCTACGATGAGCAGTTTTTC. This translates into CASSLGVGTYDEQFF.

Turning to this clonotype: A junction boundary mismatches the germline segment, possibly from a read error. This chain uses TRBV7-8 with TRBJ2-3, with 7 nucleotides matching TRBD2. The CDR3 is 15 amino acids. Germline assignment: CDR1 SGHVS and CDR2 FQNEAQ. CDR3 DNA: TGTGCCAGCACCCCGCGGGGGTATTCTGCAGATACGCAATATTTT. Protein product: CASTPRGYSADTQYF.

The chain links TRBV2 to TRBJ2-1; 9 bases match TRBD1. The CDR3 is 18 amino acids. The germline V gene has CDR1 SNHLY and CDR2 FYNNEI. Trimming took 5 bases from V and 5 from J; bases not matched to a gene: 16. CDR3 nucleotide sequence: TGTGCCAGCAGTCCTAGGTCGGGCGGGGGACAGGGCCACAATGAGCAGTTCTTC. Its translation: CASSPRSGGGQGHNEQFF.

A note on this clonotype: This clone may be a read error of a much larger clone one base away. The chain uses TRBV6-2 or TRBV6-3 and TRBJ2-7; 7 bases map to TRBD1. The ends lost 8 bases at V and 1 base at J; junction bases unmatched: 5. CDR1 is MNHEY, CDR2 SVGEGT, per germline. The CDR3 contains 13 residues. CDR3 nucleotides: TGTGCCAGCCGGGACAGCTCTTCCTACGAGCAGTACTTC. This gives the protein CASRDSSSYEQYF.

The count of this clonotype is one. The V gene is TRBV11-2, the J gene TRBJ2-3; D is possibly TRBD1 (5 bases). Trimming pared 10 bases from V and 6 bases from J, leaving 20 bases between. Germline CDR1 and CDR2: SGHAT and FQNNGV. The CDR3 length is 14 residues. Here the CDR3 reads CAIRPNRSGDTQYF. For the CDR3, the DNA is TGTGCCATCAGACCGAACAGGAGTGGGGATACGCAGTATTTT.

Ten or more counts support this clonotype. The chain joins TRBV5-6 to TRBJ1-3; no firm D call. The CDR3 is 16 amino acids. Trimming removed 0 bases at V and 2 bases at J, with 12 bases between. Germline V gives CDR1 SGHDT, CDR2 YYEEEE. CDR3 nucleotides: TGTGCCAGCAGCTTGGCCCCTGGGATTGCTGGAAACACCATATATTTT. Translation gives CASSLAPGIAGNTIYF. The whole variable domain, filled in from reference TRBV5-6 and TRBJ1-3, reads DAGVTQSPTHLIKTRGQQVTLRCSPKSGHDTVSWYQQALGQGPQFIFQYYEEEERQRGNFPDRFSGHQFPNYSSELNVNALLLGDSALYLCASSLAPGIAGNTIYFGEGSWLTVV.

For this clonotype: One end of the junction does not line up with germline, which may come from a read error. This chain joins TRBV29-1 and TRBJ2-2; 8 nucleotides match TRBD1. The CDR3 contains 15 residues. The germline gives CDR1 SQVTM, CDR2 ANQGSEA. DNA of the CDR3: TGCAGCGTGAAGCCAGGGGGCGTAAAGGCCTGGGAGCTGTTTTTC. Its protein product is CSVKPGGVKAWELFF.

Points on this clonotype: Given the absence of the conserved phenylalanine or tryptophan at the CDR3 end, a read error is likely. The chain employs TRBV7-2 and TRBJ2-7; 12 bases map to TRBD2. V shed 4 bases and J 6 bases; nucleotides not matched to a gene: 7. This CDR3 has 15 residues. Germline-derived CDR1 and CDR2 are SGHTA and FQGNSA. The CDR3 sequence: CASSSQTSGSGEQYL. CDR3 DNA: TGTGCCAGCAGCTCCCAGACTAGCGGGAGTGGCGAGCAGTACTTG.

Regarding this clonotype: An end of the junction does not agree with germline; a read error may underlie this. V usage is TRBV6-5 and J usage is TRBJ1-6, with TRBD1 matching 7 bases. The CDR3 contains 16 residues. The germline CDR1 and CDR2 sequences are MNHEY and SVGAGI. CDR3 sequence (DNA): TGCGCCAGCAGTCTACAGGGGTTGGCCTATAATCCACCCCTCCACTTT. Translating gives CASSLQGLAYNPPLHF.

Comment on this clonotype: One end of the junction does not line up with germline, which may come from a read error. The rearrangement joins TRBV11-1 to TRBJ1-1; perhaps TRBD1 as D (5 bases). This CDR3 spans 12 amino acids. Germline assignment: CDR1 SGHAT and CDR2 FQDESV (reference sequence). In DNA form, the CDR3 reads TGTACTAGCAGCTTACAGGCGACTGAAGTTTTCTTT. It encodes CTSSLQATEVFF.

This clonotype appeared once. A much larger clone differs by one base, so this may be a read error. CDR3 amino acids: CASSDGVGTKAFF. The CDR3 DNA follows: TGTGCCAGCAGTGATGGGGTGGGAACTAAAGCTTTCTTT. The genes are TRBV6-1 and TRBJ1-1; the D is unclear. The CDR3 runs to 13 residues. The V gene lost 3 bases and the J gene lost 9 bases, with 14 bases spanning the gap. CDR1 MNHNS and CDR2 SASEGT come from the germline V gene.